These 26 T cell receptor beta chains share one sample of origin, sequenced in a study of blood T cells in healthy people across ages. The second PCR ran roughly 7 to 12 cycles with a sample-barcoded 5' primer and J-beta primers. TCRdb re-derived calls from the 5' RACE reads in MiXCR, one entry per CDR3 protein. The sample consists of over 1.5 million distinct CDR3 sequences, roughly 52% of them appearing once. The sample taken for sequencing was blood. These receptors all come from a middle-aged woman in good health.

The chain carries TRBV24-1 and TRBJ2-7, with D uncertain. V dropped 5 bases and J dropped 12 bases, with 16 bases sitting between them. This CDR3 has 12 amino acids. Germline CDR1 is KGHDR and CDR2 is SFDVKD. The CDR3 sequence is CATSVLGQTRYF. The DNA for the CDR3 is TGTGCCACCAGTGTACTCGGGCAGACCCGGTACTTC.

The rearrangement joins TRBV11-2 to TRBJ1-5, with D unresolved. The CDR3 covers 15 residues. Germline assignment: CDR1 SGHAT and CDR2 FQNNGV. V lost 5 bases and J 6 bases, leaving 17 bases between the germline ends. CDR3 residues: CASSVSGSNRQPQHF. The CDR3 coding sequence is TGTGCCAGCAGCGTTTCGGGGTCGAATCGTCAGCCCCAGCATTTT.

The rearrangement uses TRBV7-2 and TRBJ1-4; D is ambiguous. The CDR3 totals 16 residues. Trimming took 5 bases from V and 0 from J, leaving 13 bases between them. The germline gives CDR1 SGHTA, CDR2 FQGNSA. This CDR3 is CASSAGRGATNEKLFF. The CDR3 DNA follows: TGTGCCAGCAGCGCGGGTCGCGGGGCAACTAATGAAAAACTGTTTTTT.

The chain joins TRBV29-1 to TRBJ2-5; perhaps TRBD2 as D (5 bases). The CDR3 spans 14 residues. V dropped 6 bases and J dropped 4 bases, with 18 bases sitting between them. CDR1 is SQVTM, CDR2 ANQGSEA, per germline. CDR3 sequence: CSVTEGGLGETQYF. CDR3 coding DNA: TGCAGCGTGACCGAAGGAGGTCTGGGAGAGACCCAGTACTTC.

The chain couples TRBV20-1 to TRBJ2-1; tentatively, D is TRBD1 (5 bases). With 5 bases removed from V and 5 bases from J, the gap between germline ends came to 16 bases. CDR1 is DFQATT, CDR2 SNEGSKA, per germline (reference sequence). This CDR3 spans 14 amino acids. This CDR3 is CSAPHDSSHNEQFF. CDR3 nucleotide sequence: TGCAGTGCTCCGCACGACAGTTCCCACAATGAGCAGTTCTTC.

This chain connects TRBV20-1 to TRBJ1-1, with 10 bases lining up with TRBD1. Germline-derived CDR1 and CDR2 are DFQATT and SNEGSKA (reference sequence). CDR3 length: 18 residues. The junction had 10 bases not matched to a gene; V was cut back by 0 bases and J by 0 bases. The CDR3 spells CSARDYRGTGAVNTEAFF. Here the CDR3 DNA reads TGCAGTGCTAGAGATTATCGCGGGACAGGGGCTGTGAACACTGAAGCTTTCTTT.

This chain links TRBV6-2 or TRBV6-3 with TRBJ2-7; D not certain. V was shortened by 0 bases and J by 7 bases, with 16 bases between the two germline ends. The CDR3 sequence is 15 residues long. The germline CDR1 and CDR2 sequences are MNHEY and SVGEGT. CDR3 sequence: CASSYSPPIYNEQYF. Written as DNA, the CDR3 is TGTGCCAGCAGTTACTCTCCCCCGATCTACAATGAGCAGTACTTC.

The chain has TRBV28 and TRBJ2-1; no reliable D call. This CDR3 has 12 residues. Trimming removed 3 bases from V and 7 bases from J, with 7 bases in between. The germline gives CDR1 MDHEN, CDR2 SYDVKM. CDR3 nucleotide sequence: TGTGCCAGCAGTTTCAACGGTAATGAGCAGTTCTTC. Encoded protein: CASSFNGNEQFF.

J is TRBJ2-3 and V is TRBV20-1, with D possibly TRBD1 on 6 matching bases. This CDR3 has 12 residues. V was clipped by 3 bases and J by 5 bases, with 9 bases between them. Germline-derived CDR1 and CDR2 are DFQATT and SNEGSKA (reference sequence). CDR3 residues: CSASRGQDTQYF. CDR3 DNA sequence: TGCAGTGCTAGCCGGGGACAAGATACGCAGTATTTT.

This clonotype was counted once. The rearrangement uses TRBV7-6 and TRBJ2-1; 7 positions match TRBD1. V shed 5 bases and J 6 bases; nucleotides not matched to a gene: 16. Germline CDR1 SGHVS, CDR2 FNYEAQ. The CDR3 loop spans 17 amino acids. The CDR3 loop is CASSVDERGGGINEQFF. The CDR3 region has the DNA TGTGCCAGCAGCGTAGACGAGCGAGGGGGCGGAATCAATGAGCAGTTCTTC.

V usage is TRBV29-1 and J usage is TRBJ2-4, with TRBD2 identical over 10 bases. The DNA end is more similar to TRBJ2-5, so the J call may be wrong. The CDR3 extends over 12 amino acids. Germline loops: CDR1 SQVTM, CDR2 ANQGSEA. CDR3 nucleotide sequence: TGCAGCGTGGGAGCGGGAGGGGAGACCCAGTACTTC. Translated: CSVGAGGETQYF.

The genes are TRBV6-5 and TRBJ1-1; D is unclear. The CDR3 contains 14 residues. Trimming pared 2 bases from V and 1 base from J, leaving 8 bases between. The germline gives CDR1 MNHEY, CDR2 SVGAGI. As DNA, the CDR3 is TGTGCCAGCAGTTACAGGGTTACGAACACTGAAGCTTTCTTT. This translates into CASSYRVTNTEAFF.

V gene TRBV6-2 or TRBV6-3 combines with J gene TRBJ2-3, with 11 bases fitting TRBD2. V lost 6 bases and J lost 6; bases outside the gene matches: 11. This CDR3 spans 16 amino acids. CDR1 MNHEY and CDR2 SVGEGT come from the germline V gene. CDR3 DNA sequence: TGTGCCAGCAGAGTTACTAGCGGGGGACCCAGGGATACGCAGTATTTT. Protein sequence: CASRVTSGGPRDTQYF.

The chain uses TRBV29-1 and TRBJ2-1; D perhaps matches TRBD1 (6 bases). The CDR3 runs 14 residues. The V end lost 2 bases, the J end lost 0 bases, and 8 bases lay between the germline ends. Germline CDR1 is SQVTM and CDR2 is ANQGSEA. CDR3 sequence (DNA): TGCAGCGTTGAAAAGGGGGTCTCCTACAATGAGCAGTTCTTC. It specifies CSVEKGVSYNEQFF.

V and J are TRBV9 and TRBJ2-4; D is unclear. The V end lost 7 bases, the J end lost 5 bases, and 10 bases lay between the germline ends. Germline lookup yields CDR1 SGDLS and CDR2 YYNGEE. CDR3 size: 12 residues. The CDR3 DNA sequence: TGTGCCAGCGGGCCTCGCCAAAACATTCAGTACTTC. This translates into CASGPRQNIQYF.

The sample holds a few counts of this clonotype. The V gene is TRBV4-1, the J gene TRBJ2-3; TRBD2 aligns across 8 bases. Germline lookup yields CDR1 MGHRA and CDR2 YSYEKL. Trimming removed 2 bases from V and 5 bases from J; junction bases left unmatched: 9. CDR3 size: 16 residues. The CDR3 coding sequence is TGCGCCAGCAGCCAAATACGGGGGGGATACGGAGATACGCAGTATTTT. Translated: CASSQIRGGYGDTQYF.

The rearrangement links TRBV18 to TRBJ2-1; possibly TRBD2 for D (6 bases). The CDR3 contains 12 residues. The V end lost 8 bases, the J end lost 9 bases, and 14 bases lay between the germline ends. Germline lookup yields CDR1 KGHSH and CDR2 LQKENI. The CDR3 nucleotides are TGTGCCAGCGCACGGGGGTTCCCTGAGCAGTTCTTC. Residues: CASARGFPEQFF.

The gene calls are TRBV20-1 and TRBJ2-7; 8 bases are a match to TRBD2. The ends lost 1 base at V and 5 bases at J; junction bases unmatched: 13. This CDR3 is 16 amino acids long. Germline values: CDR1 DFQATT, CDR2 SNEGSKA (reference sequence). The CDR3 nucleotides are TGCAGTGCTAGAGTTGAGCGGGGGCCCCAGCGCCACGAGCAGTACTTC. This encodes CSARVERGPQRHEQYF.

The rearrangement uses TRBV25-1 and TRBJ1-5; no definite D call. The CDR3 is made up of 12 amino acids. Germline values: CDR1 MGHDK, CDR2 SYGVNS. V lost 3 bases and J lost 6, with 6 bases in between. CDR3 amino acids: CASSDSTQPQHF. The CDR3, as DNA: TGTGCCAGCAGTGATTCCACTCAGCCCCAGCATTTT.

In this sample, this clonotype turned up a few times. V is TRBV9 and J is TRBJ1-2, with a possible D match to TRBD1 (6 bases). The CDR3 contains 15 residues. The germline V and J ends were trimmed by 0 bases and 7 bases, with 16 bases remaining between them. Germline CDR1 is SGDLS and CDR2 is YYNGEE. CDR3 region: CASSVGPPGAAGYTF. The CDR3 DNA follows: TGTGCCAGCAGCGTAGGCCCCCCGGGGGCGGCTGGCTACACCTTC.

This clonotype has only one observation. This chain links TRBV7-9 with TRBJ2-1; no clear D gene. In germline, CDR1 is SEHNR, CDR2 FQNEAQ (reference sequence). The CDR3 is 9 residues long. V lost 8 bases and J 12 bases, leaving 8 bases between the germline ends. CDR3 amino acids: CASGVRQFF. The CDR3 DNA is TGTGCCAGCGGGGTCAGGCAGTTCTTC.

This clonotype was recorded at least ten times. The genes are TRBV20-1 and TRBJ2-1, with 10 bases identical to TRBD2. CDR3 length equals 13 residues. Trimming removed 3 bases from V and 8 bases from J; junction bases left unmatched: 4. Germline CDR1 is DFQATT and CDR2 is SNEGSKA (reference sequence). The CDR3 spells CSASGLAGDEQFF. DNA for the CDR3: TGCAGTGCTAGTGGTCTAGCGGGGGATGAGCAGTTCTTC.

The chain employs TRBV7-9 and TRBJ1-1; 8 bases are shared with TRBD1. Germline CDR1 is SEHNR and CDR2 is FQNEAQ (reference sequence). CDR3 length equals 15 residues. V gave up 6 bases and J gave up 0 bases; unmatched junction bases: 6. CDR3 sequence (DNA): TGTGCCAGCAGGTCTGACAGGGGAATGAACACTGAAGCTTTCTTT. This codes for CASRSDRGMNTEAFF.

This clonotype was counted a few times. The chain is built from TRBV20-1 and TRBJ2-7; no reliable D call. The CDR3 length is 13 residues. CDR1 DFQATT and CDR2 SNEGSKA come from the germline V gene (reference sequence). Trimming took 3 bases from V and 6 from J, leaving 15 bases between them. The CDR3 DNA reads TGCAGTGCTAGGGTAATCGGGTCGGGCGAGCAGTACTTC. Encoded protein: CSARVIGSGEQYF.

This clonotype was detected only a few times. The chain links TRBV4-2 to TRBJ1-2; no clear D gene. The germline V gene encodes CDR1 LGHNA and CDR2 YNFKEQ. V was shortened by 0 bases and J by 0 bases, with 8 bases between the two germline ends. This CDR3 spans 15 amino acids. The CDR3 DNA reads TGTGCCAGCAGCCAAGAGGACGGCACTAACTATGGCTACACCTTC. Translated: CASSQEDGTNYGYTF.

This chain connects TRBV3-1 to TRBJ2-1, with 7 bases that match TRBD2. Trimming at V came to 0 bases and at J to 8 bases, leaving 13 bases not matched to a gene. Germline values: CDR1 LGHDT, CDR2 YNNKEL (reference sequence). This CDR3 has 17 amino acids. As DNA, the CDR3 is TGTGCCAGCAGCCAAGATTCGCCAAACGGGGGGTGGGATGAGCAGTTCTTC. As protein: CASSQDSPNGGWDEQFF.